This TCR beta chain came from a study of control samples from healthy donors and cancer patients. The V segment lost 6 bases and the J segment 1 base; nucleotides outside the gene matches: 6. The germline CDR1 and CDR2 sequences are LNHDA and SQIVND (reference sequence). This CDR3 has 15 amino acids. Generated by immunoSEQ multiplex PCR, the TCRdb table keeps only in-frame clones and is missing some. Its listing shows roughly 200,000 clones. This sequence originates from a woman aged 30 to 39 in good health. V is TRBV19 and J is TRBJ2-3, with 8 bases lining up with TRBD2. What was sequenced was blood. The CDR3 sequence: CASRDQAGGTDTQYF. The CDR3 DNA reads as TGTGCCAGTAGGGATCAAGCGGGGGGCACAGATACGCAGTATTTT.